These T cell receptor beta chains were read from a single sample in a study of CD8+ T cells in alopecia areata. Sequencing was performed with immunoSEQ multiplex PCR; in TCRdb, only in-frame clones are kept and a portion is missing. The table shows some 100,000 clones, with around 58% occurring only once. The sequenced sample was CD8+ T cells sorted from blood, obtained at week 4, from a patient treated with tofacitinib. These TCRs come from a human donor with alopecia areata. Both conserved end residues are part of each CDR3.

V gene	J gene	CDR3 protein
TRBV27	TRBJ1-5	CASSLTGTGSQPQHF
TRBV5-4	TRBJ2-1	CASSLAGDDNEQFF
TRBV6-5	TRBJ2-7	CASSEQGISYEQYF
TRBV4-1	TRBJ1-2	CASSQGSRDYGYTF
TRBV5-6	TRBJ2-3	CASSNMGIRTDTQYF
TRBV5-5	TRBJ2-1	CASSLSDMTGYNEQFF
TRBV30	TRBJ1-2	CAFPHPNRRGYTF
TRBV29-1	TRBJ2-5	CSVEGWTAGGFQETQYF
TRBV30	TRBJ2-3	CAWNFQGPRRFHTDTQYF
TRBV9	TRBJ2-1	CASSPFGGALAEQFF
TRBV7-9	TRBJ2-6	CASSSGEAGANVLTF
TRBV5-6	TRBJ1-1	CASSPQGGTEAFF
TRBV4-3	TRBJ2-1	CASSQGGGADYNEQFF
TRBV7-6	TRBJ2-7	CASSLGAANEQYF
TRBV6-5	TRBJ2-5	CASSYSDGETQYF
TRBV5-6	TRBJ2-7	CASSSGRSSYEQYF
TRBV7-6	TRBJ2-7	CASSSWEGYEQYF
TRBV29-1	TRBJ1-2	CSVEEHYGYTF
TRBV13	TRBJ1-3	CASGPEDRNTIYF
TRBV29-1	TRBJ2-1	CSVEDWTGAGDSEQFF
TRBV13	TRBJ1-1	CASSLSAGRTEAFF
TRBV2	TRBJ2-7	CASSALGPYEQYF